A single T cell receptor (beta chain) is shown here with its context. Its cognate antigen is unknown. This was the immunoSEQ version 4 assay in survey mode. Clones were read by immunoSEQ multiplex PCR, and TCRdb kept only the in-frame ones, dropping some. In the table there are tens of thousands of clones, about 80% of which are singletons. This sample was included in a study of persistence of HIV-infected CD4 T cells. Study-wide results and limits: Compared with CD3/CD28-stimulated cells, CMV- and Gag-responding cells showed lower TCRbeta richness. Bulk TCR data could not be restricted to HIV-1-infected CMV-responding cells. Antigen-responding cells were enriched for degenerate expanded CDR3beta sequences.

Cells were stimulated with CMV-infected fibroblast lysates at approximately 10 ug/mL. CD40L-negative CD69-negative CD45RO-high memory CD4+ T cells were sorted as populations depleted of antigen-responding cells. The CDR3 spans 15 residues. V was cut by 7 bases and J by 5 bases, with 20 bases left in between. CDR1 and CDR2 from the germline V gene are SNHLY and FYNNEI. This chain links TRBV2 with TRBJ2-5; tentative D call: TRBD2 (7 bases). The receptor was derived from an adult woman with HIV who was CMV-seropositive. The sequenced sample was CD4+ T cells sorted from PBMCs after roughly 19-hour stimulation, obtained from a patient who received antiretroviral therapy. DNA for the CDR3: TGTGCCAGCAATACTGTAGGGGGGGCCTTGGAGACCCAGTACTTC. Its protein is CASNTVGGALETQYF.